The clone carrying this T cell receptor beta chain showed up just a few times. The antigen is not known. This sample stems from a study of T-cell reconstitution after alpha-beta-depleted transplantation in children. The V segment lost 3 bases and the J segment 5 bases; nucleotides outside the gene matches: 11. The CDR3 is 17 residues long. CDR1 is LNHDA, CDR2 SQIVND, per germline (reference sequence). Study results and caveats: Alpha-beta T cells present about two months after transplant were reported to originate from several hundred expanded graft clones. Diversity of TCRbeta at day 60 was high in some patients, arising from surviving recipient T cells and thymic progenitors.

A library of TCRbeta sequences, prepared with unique molecular identifiers, was generated. TCRdb redid the calling of the PCR reads with MiXCR, one entry per CDR3 protein. Of fewer than 550,000 distinct CDR3 sequences listed, over 9.5% were seen once; the top ten hold around 2%. The chain links TRBV19 to TRBJ2-1; 9 bases match TRBD2. This material consisted of PBMCs, taken before TCRalphabeta/CD19-depleted stem cell transplant. The clonotype comes from a child aged 2 to 10 with inherited bone marrow failure, due to receive a stem cell transplant. The CDR3 spells CASSMMALAGYNNEQFF. The CDR3 DNA reads TGTGCCAGTAGTATGATGGCCCTAGCGGGATATAACAATGAGCAGTTCTTC. Based on the CDR3 plus reference TRBV19 and TRBJ2-1, the full variable domain is DGGITQSPKYLFRKEGQNVTLSCEQNLNHDAMYWYRQDPGQGLRLIYYSQIVNDFQKGDIAEGYSVSREKKESFPLTVTSAQKNPTAFYLCASSMMALAGYNNEQFFGPGTRLTVL.